A single TCR beta chain is shown here with its context. The data were taken from a study of blood T cells in healthy people across ages. Sample-barcoded 5' priming and a J-beta primer mix drove a second PCR of about 7 to 11 cycles. A template-switch adaptor containing 12 random nucleotides labeled each cDNA molecule. Any given sample supplied a minimum of 2.5 million CDR3-containing paired-end reads. TCRdb redid the calling of the 5' RACE reads with MiXCR, one entry per CDR3 protein. The table has about 1.6 million distinct CDR3 sequences, roughly 30% seen once. Donors gave around 10 milliliters of peripheral blood apiece. Germline V lookup: CDR1 MGHDK, CDR2 SYGVNS. V was clipped by 4 bases and J by 3 bases, with 4 bases between them. This CDR3 is built from 12 residues.

The chain is built from TRBV25-1 and TRBJ1-5; D ambiguous. The receptor was derived from a woman aged 30 to 39 in good health. Sample: blood. CDR3 residues: CASSAANQPQHF. The DNA for the CDR3 is TGTGCCAGCAGTGCGGCCAATCAGCCCCAGCATTTT.